This T cell receptor (beta chain) was captured in a study of CD8 T cells in ankylosing spondylitis. Overall study results and limits: Several highly homologous variants made up a TCR beta motif that seemed to typify ankylosing spondylitis blood.

With regard to this clonotype: Antigen specificity is unknown.

Per germline, CDR1 MGHRA and CDR2 YSYEKL. V gave up 1 base and J gave up 0 bases; unmatched junction bases: 5. This CDR3 spans 17 amino acids. Libraries of TCR beta came from quantitative 5'-RACE with molecular barcodes. TCRdb re-called the 5' RACE reads through MiXCR, storing one row per CDR3 protein. The profile covers about 130,000 distinct CDR3 sequences, with 15% to 20% appearing a single time and 30% to 35% taken by the ten largest. V gene TRBV4-1 combines with J gene TRBJ2-2; 7 nucleotides match TRBD1. The source material was blood, either unsorted or a sorted T cell fraction (not recorded which). This sequence was found in a male donor with ankylosing spondylitis. The CDR3 region is CASSQARQGANTGELFF. The CDR3 DNA follows: TGCGCCAGCAGCCAAGCCAGACAGGGAGCGAACACCGGGGAGCTGTTTTTT.